This TCR beta chain was captured in a study of CD8+CD57+ T cells in acquired aplastic anemia. Study-level information: Isolated CD4+ and CD8+ cells, once sorted, yielded DNA averaging roughly 3.4 ug.

Study findings and constraints: Approximately 30 CD8+ CDR3 sequences were shared between patients and controls. Between patients and controls, CD8+ Simpson's diversity did not vary significantly.

An expansion of CD8+CD57+ cells by flow cytometry had been shown in patients chosen for sequencing. The CDR3 totals 14 residues. The V segment lost 8 bases and the J segment 3 bases; nucleotides outside the gene matches: 7. The V gene's germline CDR1 is DFQATT and CDR2 SNEGSKA (reference sequence). Comments on this clonotype: The antigen is undetermined.

TCR beta VDJ combinations and CDR3 sequences were profiled from genomic DNA. TCRdb re-analysed the reads in MiXCR, keeping a single row per CDR3 protein. Altogether hundreds of thousands of distinct CDR3 sequences are present, 45% to 65% being singletons, with the ten largest covering approximately 1.3%. This sequence joins TRBV20-1 and TRBJ2-2, with 9 positions matching TRBD2. The receptor's source is a human donor with aplastic anemia. Sequenced material: sorted CD4+, CD8+, or CD8+CD57+ T cells (not recorded which) from PBMCs. CDR3 DNA sequence: TGCAGTAGACGCACTAGCGGGCACACCGGGGAGCTGTTTTTT. Protein sequence: CSRRTSGHTGELFF.